This T cell receptor beta chain was documented in a study of shared clonotypes between healthy human individuals. In the authors' workflow: Filtering differed for immunoSEQ, which gave only junction sequences without quality scores. Generated by immunoSEQ multiplex PCR, the TCRdb table keeps only in-frame clones and is missing some. The D gene and trimming were derived from the DNA, and the V and J assignments and clone size from that table. The table shows a few million clones, with over 90% occurring only once. Germline V gene sequence: CDR1 MNHNS, CDR2 SASEGT. The length of the CDR3 is 13 residues. Trimming pared 2 bases from V and 9 bases from J, leaving 10 bases between.

The chain is built from TRBV6-1 and TRBJ1-4; TRBD1 might be the D (5 bases). This receptor was identified in a man between 18 and 29 years old in good health. Some clones in this sample may be carry-over from other donors' samples. The material sequenced was naive CD4+ T cells from PBMCs. The subset was: CD45RA+ positively selected. The CDR3 nucleotides read TGTGCCAGCAGTGAACTTCCAGGGCAAAAACTGTTTTTT. Amino acids: CASSELPGQKLFF.